This T cell receptor beta chain was profiled in a study of blood T cell repertoires in COVID-19. Overall study: The samples span acute and convalescent COVID-19 from the United States, Italy and Spain. In each case, the material was cDNA or gDNA derived from T cells, B-cell-depleted T cells, or PBMCs.

The age range of participants was 18 to 89 years, with residence in about two dozen US areas. The CDR3 is 17 residues long, ends included. CDR1 and CDR2 (germline): LNHDA, SQIVND (reference sequence). In the authors' methods: Amplification of reference gene primers provided the estimated nucleated cell counts. Here immunoSEQ multiplex PCR was the method, and the copy in TCRdb shows in-frame clones only, minus some. That table furnishes V, J and clone size, whereas the DNA furnished D and trimming. Of about 340,000 clones listed, 70% to 90% are singletons. This clone has just a few counts. The DNA is left out, because the CDR3 cannot be placed on it with certainty; the CDR3 is given as TCRdb lists it.

The V gene is TRBV19, the J gene TRBJ1-5. This TCR derives from a woman aged 40-49 years with acute COVID-19. Sequenced input: PBMCs or T cells enriched from blood (not recorded which). CDR3 loop: CASSAGSDFRGNQPQHF.